The TCR beta chain under discussion was sequenced for a study of T cell clonality in common variable immunodeficiency. The protocol was immunoSEQ multiplex PCR, while the TCRdb copy is restricted to in-frame clones and leaves out a portion. The sample lists roughly 30,000 clones, none appearing once, the ten largest making up about 3%. General study points: Reportedly, TCR beta sequences from common variable immunodeficiency showed fewer deletions and N-nucleotide insertions.

This clone was found many times. Its antigen is not known. Read coverage stops 3 residues before the CDR3 terminus; the germline J gene supplies the remainder. Trimming at V came to 3 bases and at J to 2 bases, leaving 5 bases not matched to a gene. Germline CDR1 is SGHDN and CDR2 is FVKESK. The CDR3 loop spans 15 amino acids. The sequenced sample consisted of peripheral blood mononuclear cells. The chain carries TRBV14 and TRBJ2-3; 7 nucleotides align to TRBD2. This TCR was recovered from a human donor with common variable immunodeficiency. CDR3: CASSQASGLTDTQYF. The DNA read from the CDR3 is TGTGCCAGCAGCCAGGCTAGCGGACTCACAGATACG.